Presented here are 11 T cell receptor beta chains from one specimen sequenced in a study of T cell responses to AZD1222 COVID-19 vaccine. Clones were sequenced by immunoSEQ multiplex PCR, and TCRdb holds only the in-frame ones, with some missing. The sample has roughly 140,000 clones; 90% are singletons. The sample here was peripheral blood, taken 28 days after the second AZD1222 dose. These receptors came from an adult who received the AZD1222 COVID-19 vaccine.

The genes are TRBV19 and TRBJ2-7; D is unresolved. Trimming left V 3 bases short and J 4 bases short, with 13 bases between. CDR3 length: 14 amino acids. In germline, CDR1 is LNHDA, CDR2 SQIVND (reference sequence). This CDR3 reads CASSILPQQYEQYF. The CDR3, as DNA: TGTGCCAGTAGTATTCTCCCACAGCAATACGAGCAGTACTTC.

The V and J genes are TRBV19 and TRBJ2-2, with TRBD1 identical over 7 bases. The length of the CDR3 is 13 residues. The J segment lost 7 bases and the V segment lost 4 bases, leaving 3 bases of the junction unmatched. Germline V gene data show CDR1 as LNHDA and CDR2 as SQIVND (reference sequence). The CDR3 coding sequence is TGTGCCAGTAGTAGACAGGGTGGCGGGGAGCTGTTTTTT. It encodes CASSRQGGGELFF.

The V gene is TRBV4-2, the J gene TRBJ1-1; the D is unclear. CDR1 and CDR2 (germline): LGHNA, YNFKEQ. This CDR3 has 16 amino acids. V was clipped by 0 bases and J by 1 base, with 12 bases between them. Here the CDR3 DNA reads TGTGCCAGCAGCCAAGATCATCTGAGCAAGAACACTGAAGCTTTCTTT. Its translation is CASSQDHLSKNTEAFF.

The gene calls are TRBV29-1 and TRBJ2-7, with a tentative D call TRBD1 (6 bases). The CDR3 covers 13 residues. With 7 bases removed from V and 3 bases from J, the gap between germline ends came to 16 bases. Per germline, CDR1 SQVTM and CDR2 ANQGSEA. The CDR3 DNA reads TGCAGCGCCCGACCGGGACATAGCTACGAGCAGTACTTC. As protein: CSARPGHSYEQYF.

The V and J genes are TRBV5-4 and TRBJ2-7; 14 bases fit TRBD2. V dropped 4 bases and J dropped 1; count of bases not matched to a gene: 16. The CDR3 loop spans 20 amino acids. Germline assignment: CDR1 SGHNT and CDR2 YYREEE (reference sequence). This chain's CDR3 is CASSRLQGTSGRGGSYEQYF. The CDR3 region has the DNA TGTGCCAGCAGCCGACTTCAAGGGACTAGCGGGAGAGGGGGGTCCTACGAGCAGTACTTC.

The sample holds one count of this clone. The genes are TRBV11-2 and TRBJ1-2, with no clear D. The CDR3 length is 13 residues. Germline assignment: CDR1 SGHAT and CDR2 FQNNGV. The V end was cut by 5 bases, the J end by 7 bases, with 14 bases between. This CDR3 reads CASSLALVGGYTF. CDR3 DNA sequence: TGTGCCAGCAGCCTAGCTCTCGTCGGTGGCTACACCTTC.

The rearrangement links TRBV18 to TRBJ2-7; D is unclear. The germline V gene has CDR1 KGHSH and CDR2 LQKENI. This CDR3 contains 13 residues. The V end lost 3 bases, the J end lost 0 bases, and 6 bases lay between the germline ends. In nucleotides, the CDR3 is TGTGCCAGCTCACCGGATCACTCCTACGAGCAGTACTTC. It is translated as CASSPDHSYEQYF.

V and J are TRBV2 and TRBJ1-1, with a tentative D call TRBD1 (5 bases). The germline V gene encodes CDR1 SNHLY and CDR2 FYNNEI. CDR3 length equals 15 residues. Trimming shortened V by 6 bases and J by 2 bases, and 16 bases separated the two germline ends. CDR3 in DNA: TGTGCCAGCAGAGCCTACGACAGACCCAACACTGAAGCTTTCTTT. It codes for CASRAYDRPNTEAFF.

J is TRBJ1-1 and V is TRBV28; D uncertain. Trimming pared 5 bases from V and 6 bases from J, leaving 16 bases between. This CDR3 has 14 residues. CDR1 is MDHEN, CDR2 SYDVKM, per germline. CDR3: CASSTSSIEAEAFF. DNA of the CDR3: TGTGCCAGCAGTACCTCCTCGATAGAGGCTGAAGCTTTCTTT.

The chain carries TRBV19 and TRBJ1-5, with TRBD1 identical over 8 bases. CDR3 length: 15 residues. J lost 4 bases, V lost 5 bases, and 7 bases had no gene match. The germline gives CDR1 LNHDA, CDR2 SQIVND (reference sequence). This CDR3 is CASSSHGQGNQPQHF. The CDR3 nucleotides are TGTGCCAGTAGTTCTCATGGACAGGGAAATCAGCCCCAGCATTTT. Filled out from reference TRBV19 and TRBJ1-5, the complete variable domain reads DGGITQSPKYLFRKEGQNVTLSCEQNLNHDAMYWYRQDPGQGLRLIYYSQIVNDFQKGDIAEGYSVSREKKESFPLTVTSAQKNPTAFYLCASSSHGQGNQPQHFGDGTRLSIL.

The chain links TRBV5-1 to TRBJ2-3; 8 nucleotides line up with TRBD2. The V segment lost 4 bases and the J segment 3 bases; nucleotides outside the gene matches: 10. Germline CDR1 reads SGHRS; CDR2 reads YFSETQ. The CDR3 consists of 16 residues. The CDR3 coding sequence is TGCGCCAGCAGCCAGTTTCGGGTAGCGGGAACAGATACGCAGTATTTT. This gives the protein CASSQFRVAGTDTQYF.